This T cell receptor beta chain was captured by sequencing in a study of Graves' ophthalmopathy and Graves' hyperthyroidism. The germline gives CDR1 LNHDA, CDR2 SQIVND (reference sequence). There are 14 residues in the CDR3. The V and J ends lost 2 bases and 0 bases respectively, with 4 bases between them. Ophthalmopathy cases showed moderate-to-severe activity, scoring CAS ≥3 and NOSPECS ≥4, with duration under 3 months. This clonotype has ten or more counts. Amplification targeted the TCR beta CDR3 regions, with RNA transcripts as the source material. HTBI primers were employed in first-round RT-PCR, then a second-round multiplex PCR followed. TCRdb recomputed calls from the multiplex PCR reads with MiXCR, one row per CDR3 protein. This table has almost 750,000 distinct CDR3 sequences, 35% to 50% appearing once.

The V gene is TRBV19, the J gene TRBJ1-4; D is unresolved. Source material: peripheral blood. The TCR sequence derives from an adult man with Graves' ophthalmopathy. The CDR3 region is CASSITSTNEKLFF. The DNA of the CDR3 is TGTGCCAGTAGTATAACTTCAACTAATGAAAAACTGTTTTTT. Full variable domain (outside the CDR3, taken from reference TRBV19 and TRBJ1-4): DGGITQSPKYLFRKEGQNVTLSCEQNLNHDAMYWYRQDPGQGLRLIYYSQIVNDFQKGDIAEGYSVSREKKESFPLTVTSAQKNPTAFYLCASSITSTNEKLFFGSGTQLSVL.